These 7 T cell receptor beta chains originate from one sample sequenced in a study of cytomegalovirus exposure and HLA in healthy donors. The method was immunoSEQ multiplex PCR; TCRdb's version includes in-frame clones alone and lacks a portion of them. The sample lists roughly 250,000 clones, roughly 86% occurring once. Specimen: PBMCs. These receptors originate from a woman in her 30s in good health and CMV-seropositive.

The chain recombines TRBV6-5 with TRBJ1-1; 8 bases match TRBD1. After removal of 0 bases from V and 6 bases from J, the junction contained 6 bases not matched to a gene. CDR3 length: 15 amino acids. CDR1 and CDR2 (germline): MNHEY, SVGAGI. The CDR3 coding sequence is TGTGCCAGCAGTTACTCGTGGACAGGGTCCGCTGAAGCTTTCTTT. Translated: CASSYSWTGSAEAFF.

The V and J genes are TRBV15 and TRBJ2-7, with a weak D call TRBD2 (6 bases). The germline gives CDR1 LNHNV, CDR2 YYDKDF (reference sequence). This CDR3 is built from 15 residues. Trimming removed 1 base at V and 2 bases at J, with 12 bases between. The DNA of the CDR3 is TGTGCCACCAGCAGAGGGGGACTGGCCACCTACGAGCAGTACTTC. Translating it yields CATSRGGLATYEQYF.

The chain links TRBV7-9 to TRBJ2-7; maybe TRBD1 (6 bases). Germline V gene lookup returns CDR1 SEHNR and CDR2 FQNEAQ (reference sequence). The germline V and J ends were trimmed by 0 bases and 5 bases, with 11 bases remaining between them. The CDR3 runs 14 residues. The CDR3 is CASSLAQGSDEQYF. The CDR3 DNA reads TGTGCCAGCAGCTTAGCTCAGGGGAGCGACGAGCAGTACTTC.

The V call is TRBV5-1, the J call TRBJ2-7; TRBD2 is a possible D gene (6 bases). The length of the CDR3 is 13 residues. V was shortened by 3 bases and J by 4 bases, with 11 bases between the two germline ends. Germline V CDR1 and CDR2: SGHRS, YFSETQ. CDR3 sequence (DNA): TGCGCCAGCAGCTGGGACTTGCCGTACGAGCAGTACTTC. This encodes CASSWDLPYEQYF.

The rearrangement uses TRBV6-5 and TRBJ2-7; TRBD2 matches at 13 bases. In germline, CDR1 is MNHEY, CDR2 SVGAGI. V lost 5 bases, J lost 2 bases, and 3 bases stayed unmatched. This CDR3 is built from 15 residues. The CDR3 region is CASSPGTSGTYEQYF. Here the CDR3 DNA reads TGTGCCAGCAGTCCCGGGACTAGCGGGACCTACGAGCAGTACTTC.

In this sample, this clone turned up a few times. The chain combines TRBV15 with TRBJ2-7; TRBD1 agrees at 10 bases. Losses at the gene ends were 1 base for V and 6 bases for J; bases not matched to a gene: 3. There are 14 residues in the CDR3. From germline, CDR1 is LNHNV and CDR2 YYDKDF (reference sequence). CDR3 coding DNA: TGTGCCACCAGCAGAGGGACAGGGGGGGTCGAGCAGTACTTC. Residues: CATSRGTGGVEQYF.

The V call is TRBV7-6, the J call TRBJ2-2; perhaps TRBD1 as D (6 bases). This CDR3 region has 13 residues. Germline loops: CDR1 SGHVS, CDR2 FNYEAQ. V lost 5 bases and J lost 5, with 9 bases in between. DNA for the CDR3: TGTGCCAGCAGCCTTACAGGGACCGGGGAGCTGTTTTTT. This encodes CASSLTGTGELFF.